The 29 T cell receptor beta chains presented below share a single source sample, sequenced in a study of blood T cell repertoires in COVID-19. Clones were read by immunoSEQ multiplex PCR, and TCRdb kept only the in-frame ones, dropping some. The sample lists 55,000 to 70,000 clones, around 84% occurring once. The sequenced sample was peripheral blood. Receptors originate from a woman over 75 with acute or convalescent COVID-19.

CDR3 in DNA: TGTGCCAGCAGTACTCAGGGGGAAGTCTACAATGAGCAGTTCTTC. It codes for CASSTQGEVYNEQFF. The chain recombines TRBV2 with TRBJ2-1, with 7 bases aligning to TRBD1. Germline CDR1 is SNHLY and CDR2 is FYNNEI. V shed 5 bases, J shed 3 bases, and the junction held 7 bases outside the gene matches. This CDR3 region has 15 residues. The complete variable domain, with remaining parts taken from reference TRBV2 and TRBJ2-1, reads EPEVTQTPSHQVTQMGQEVILRCVPISNHLYFYWYRQILGQKVEFLVSFYNNEISEKSEIFDDQFSVERPDGSNFTLKIRSTKLEDSAMYFCASSTQGEVYNEQFFGPGTRLTVL.

This clone has just one count. V and J are TRBV3-1 (or the pseudogene TRBV3-2) and TRBJ2-1; 13 bases fit TRBD2. Germline V gene data show CDR1 as LGHDT and CDR2 as YNNKEL (reference sequence). The CDR3 covers 16 residues. With V trimmed by 3 bases and J by 10 bases, 9 bases remained unmatched. This chain's CDR3 is CASSQGLAGRAREQFF. The CDR3 nucleotides read TGTGCCAGCAGCCAGGGACTAGCGGGGCGCGCCCGGGAGCAGTTCTTC.

This clone showed up just a few times. CDR3 nucleotide sequence: TGTGCCAGCAGTCTTACGGGACTAATGGTAAATGAGCAGTTCTTC. This sequence encodes CASSLTGLMVNEQFF. The V and J genes are TRBV6-5 and TRBJ2-1; TRBD2 matches at 7 bases. This CDR3 has 15 amino acids. The germline V gene encodes CDR1 MNHEY and CDR2 SVGAGI. The J segment lost 7 bases and the V segment lost 5 bases, leaving 11 bases of the junction unmatched.

The V and J genes are TRBV6-5 and TRBJ2-5; 8 nucleotides match TRBD1. The CDR3 spans 14 residues. V lost 0 bases to trimming and J lost 5 bases; unmatched junction nucleotides: 2. Germline V gives CDR1 MNHEY, CDR2 SVGAGI. CDR3 protein: CASSYSQGAETQYF. The CDR3 DNA reads TGTGCCAGCAGTTACTCGCAGGGGGCTGAGACCCAGTACTTC.

The chain recombines TRBV5-1 with TRBJ2-7; 10 nucleotides match TRBD1. Germline loops: CDR1 SGHRS, CDR2 YFSETQ. The V and J ends lost 0 bases and 2 bases, in that order; junction bases with no gene match: 2. This CDR3 has 15 amino acids. In nucleotides, the CDR3 is TGCGCCAGCAGCTTGGGGACAGGGGGGACCTACGAGCAGTACTTC. Its translation: CASSLGTGGTYEQYF. Full variable domain (remainder filled in from reference TRBV5-1 and TRBJ2-7): KAGVTQTPRYLIKTRGQQVTLSCSPISGHRSVSWYQQTPGQGLQFLFEYFSETQRNKGNFPGRFSGRQFSNSRSEMNVSTLELGDSALYLCASSLGTGGTYEQYFGPGTRLTVT.

This chain connects TRBV29-1 to TRBJ2-7, with D maybe TRBD1 (5 bases). Trimming pared 6 bases from V and 1 base from J, leaving 16 bases between. CDR1 is SQVTM, CDR2 ANQGSEA, per germline. The CDR3 totals 14 residues. CDR3 sequence reads: CSVGQGLRSYEQYF. CDR3 DNA: TGCAGCGTCGGGCAGGGCCTAAGGTCCTACGAGCAGTACTTC.

The CDR3 sequence is CASSPFGQTSSSPLHF. The CDR3, as DNA: TGTGCCAGCAGCCCCTTCGGACAAACTTCAAGCTCACCCCTCCACTTT. The chain uses TRBV25-1 and TRBJ1-6, with D perhaps TRBD1 (5 bases). The CDR3 loop spans 16 amino acids. Deletions cut 6 bases from V and 10 bases from J, with 22 bases between. Germline CDR1 is MGHDK and CDR2 is SYGVNS.

The chain is built from TRBV7-8 and TRBJ1-2; perhaps TRBD1 as D (6 bases). This CDR3 is built from 15 residues. Germline V CDR1 and CDR2: SGHVS, FQNEAQ. V was shortened by 5 bases and J by 4 bases, with 17 bases between the two germline ends. The CDR3 DNA follows: TGTGCCAGCAGCCCCCCCGGCAGGGGAACCTATGGCTACACCTTC. Translated: CASSPPGRGTYGYTF.

This clone has a handful of counts. The J gene is TRBJ1-5, the V gene TRBV4-1; 8 bases agree with TRBD1. The CDR3 runs to 15 residues. Germline CDR1 reads MGHRA; CDR2 reads YSYEKL. V trimming: 6 bases; J trimming: 2 bases; junction bases outside the gene matches: 6. The CDR3 DNA reads TGCGCCAGCAGTATGGACAGGGCTGGCAATCAGCCCCAGCATTTT. Translated, it gives CASSMDRAGNQPQHF.

This chain joins TRBV3-1 (or the pseudogene TRBV3-2) and TRBJ2-1; 8 bases match TRBD1. The V segment lost 0 bases and the J segment 9 bases; nucleotides outside the gene matches: 10. The CDR3 consists of 16 residues. Germline V gene lookup returns CDR1 LGHDT and CDR2 YNNKEL (reference sequence). The CDR3: CASSQEADRVSSEQFF. The CDR3, as DNA: TGTGCCAGCAGCCAAGAGGCGGACAGGGTTTCCAGTGAGCAGTTCTTC.

The chain couples TRBV19 to TRBJ1-5; 9 positions agree with TRBD1. Trimming at V came to 6 bases and at J to 1 base, leaving 4 bases not matched to a gene. The CDR3 has 15 amino acids. CDR1 and CDR2 (germline): LNHDA, SQIVND (reference sequence). CDR3 coding DNA: TGTGCCAGTAGCACGACAGGGGGAAGCAATCAGCCCCAGCATTTT. Its protein is CASSTTGGSNQPQHF.

This chain uses TRBV19 with TRBJ1-5; D remains ambiguous. Trimming cost V 3 bases and J 1 base, with 10 bases left between them. The CDR3 is 15 residues long. From germline, CDR1 is LNHDA and CDR2 SQIVND (reference sequence). The CDR3 spells CASSIENGSNQPQHF. CDR3 in DNA: TGTGCCAGTAGTATTGAAAACGGGAGCAATCAGCCCCAGCATTTT.

This chain uses TRBV27 with TRBJ2-6, with TRBD2 identical over 11 bases. After removal of 7 bases from V and 0 bases from J, the junction contained 8 bases not matched to a gene. The CDR3 covers 18 residues. CDR1 and CDR2 (germline): MNHEY, SMNVEV (reference sequence). The CDR3 coding sequence is TGTGCCAGCAAACCGGGACTAGCGGCGATCTCTGGGGCCAACGTCCTGACTTTC. Translating it yields CASKPGLAAISGANVLTF.

V usage is TRBV2 and J usage is TRBJ2-7; D may be TRBD1 (7 bases). The CDR3 is made up of 14 amino acids. V lost 4 bases and J lost 2, with 12 bases in between. The germline gives CDR1 SNHLY, CDR2 FYNNEI. In nucleotides, the CDR3 is TGTGCCAGCAGTGTGGCAGGGGGGACCTACGAGCAGTACTTC. Translation: CASSVAGGTYEQYF.

CDR3 protein: CASSFLAGGQRRDTQYF. CDR3 DNA: TGTGCCAGCAGTTTCCTAGCGGGGGGACAAAGGCGAGATACGCAGTATTTT. This sequence joins TRBV27 and TRBJ2-3; 11 bases fit TRBD2. The V gene end was trimmed by 3 bases and the J gene end by 5 bases; junction bases not matched to a gene: 10. This CDR3 comprises 17 residues. Germline CDR1 reads MNHEY; CDR2 reads SMNVEV (reference sequence).

The chain is built from TRBV13 and TRBJ2-7, with D possibly being TRBD1 (5 bases). Germline CDR1 and CDR2: PRHDT and FYEKMQ (reference sequence). V was cut by 0 bases and J by 2 bases, with 11 bases left in between. The CDR3 has 15 amino acids. As DNA, the CDR3 is TGTGCCAGCAGCTTAGGCCAGGGCCGGACCTACGAGCAGTACTTC. Its translation is CASSLGQGRTYEQYF.

The rearrangement uses TRBV4-1 and TRBJ2-1; the D gene is possibly TRBD1 (6 bases). Germline assignment: CDR1 MGHRA and CDR2 YSYEKL. The CDR3 is 15 residues long. V was trimmed by 4 bases and J by 8 bases, leaving 18 bases between them. The CDR3 loop reads CASSPRRGAGDEQFF. The CDR3 bases are TGCGCCAGCAGCCCCCGGCGAGGGGCAGGGGATGAGCAGTTCTTC.

The V gene is TRBV6-6, the J gene TRBJ1-3; TRBD1 aligns across 10 bases. V was clipped by 6 bases and J by 0 bases; unmatched bases: 5. Germline loops: CDR1 MNHNY, CDR2 SVGAGI (reference sequence). The CDR3 is made up of 16 amino acids. The CDR3 loop is CASSSGTGDSGNTIYF. In nucleotides, the CDR3 is TGTGCCAGCAGCTCCGGGACAGGGGACTCTGGAAACACCATATATTTT.

This chain joins TRBV18 and TRBJ1-1, with 7 bases lining up with TRBD1. The ends lost 6 bases at V and 1 base at J; junction bases unmatched: 5. Germline assignment: CDR1 KGHSH and CDR2 LQKENI. CDR3 size: 14 residues. In nucleotides, the CDR3 is TGTGCCAGCTCGTCGACAGGGACGAACACTGAAGCTTTCTTT. It is translated as CASSSTGTNTEAFF.

The J gene is TRBJ2-7, the V gene TRBV2; 7 bases map to TRBD2. The junction had 7 bases not matched to a gene; V was cut back by 8 bases and J by 0 bases. CDR1 is SNHLY, CDR2 FYNNEI, per germline. The CDR3 loop spans 14 amino acids. CDR3 DNA: TGTGCCAGCCGCCGCGAGCGGGACTCCTACGAGCAGTACTTC. Translating it yields CASRRERDSYEQYF. Supplemented by reference TRBV2 and TRBJ2-7, the full variable domain reads EPEVTQTPSHQVTQMGQEVILRCVPISNHLYFYWYRQILGQKVEFLVSFYNNEISEKSEIFDDQFSVERPDGSNFTLKIRSTKLEDSAMYFCASRRERDSYEQYFGPGTRLTVT.

This chain uses TRBV23-1 with TRBJ1-5; D remains ambiguous. TRBV23-1 carries the ORF label, with uncertain function. V gave up 3 bases and J gave up 5 bases, with 11 bases separating them. The length of the CDR3 is 14 residues. CDR3 residues: CASSHGWCDQPQHF. CDR3 bases: TGCGCCAGCAGTCACGGGTGGTGCGATCAGCCCCAGCATTTT.

This clone was seen just once. This CDR3 reads CASSDGARASNQPQHF. DNA for the CDR3: TGTGCCAGCAGTGATGGGGCACGGGCTAGCAATCAGCCCCAGCATTTT. This sequence joins TRBV6-1 and TRBJ1-5; tentatively, D is TRBD1 (5 bases). Per germline, CDR1 MNHNS and CDR2 SASEGT. V dropped 3 bases and J dropped 0 bases, with 12 bases sitting between them. CDR3 length equals 16 residues.

CDR3 protein: CASSLSRGVSYEQYF. The CDR3 DNA sequence: TGCGCCAGCAGCTTGTCGCGGGGGGTCTCATACGAGCAGTACTTC. V and J are TRBV5-1 and TRBJ2-7; 8 positions match TRBD2. Germline V gene data show CDR1 as SGHRS and CDR2 as YFSETQ. The CDR3 is 15 residues long. J was trimmed by 4 bases and V by 1 base; bases with no gene match: 7.

The chain employs TRBV15 and TRBJ2-3, with D possibly being TRBD2 (6 bases). CDR1 and CDR2 (germline): LNHNV, YYDKDF (reference sequence). CDR3 length: 15 residues. V was pared by 2 bases and J by 5 bases, with 14 bases between. The DNA for the CDR3 is TGTGCCACCAGCAGAAATACATACGGGGGAGATACGCAGTATTTT. It is translated as CATSRNTYGGDTQYF.

The chain has TRBV5-1 and TRBJ2-3, with D possibly TRBD1 on 5 matching bases. Germline loops: CDR1 SGHRS, CDR2 YFSETQ. The CDR3 is 14 residues long. Trimming took 5 bases from V and 1 from J, leaving 11 bases between them. In nucleotides, the CDR3 is TGCGCCAGCAGTTCCGAGACAGGCACAGATACGCAGTATTTT. It is translated as CASSSETGTDTQYF.

This chain uses TRBV5-6 with TRBJ2-7; D is possibly TRBD1 (7 bases). Between the trimmed V and J ends, which lost 2 bases and 3 bases, there was a span of 15 bases. CDR1 SGHDT and CDR2 YYEEEE come from the germline V gene. The CDR3 totals 15 residues. In nucleotides, the CDR3 is TGTGCCAGCAGCTTCGGGGACAGCGGGCGCTACGAGCAGTACTTC. It yields the protein CASSFGDSGRYEQYF.

This clone was picked up a small number of times. The chain couples TRBV5-5 to TRBJ1-1, with a weak D call TRBD1 (5 bases). Trimming removed 0 bases at V and 6 bases at J, with 9 bases between. Germline V gives CDR1 SGHKS, CDR2 YYEKEE (reference sequence). CDR3 length equals 13 residues. CDR3 DNA: TGTGCCAGCAGCTTGGGGGGCCCCCCTGAAGCTTTCTTT. It codes for CASSLGGPPEAFF. The whole variable domain, filled in from reference TRBV5-5 and TRBJ1-1, reads DAGVTQSPTHLIKTRGQQVTLRCSPISGHKSVSWYQQVLGQGPQFIFQYYEKEERGRGNFPDRFSARQFPNYSSELNVNALLLGDSALYLCASSLGGPPEAFFGQGTRLTVV.

The table lists this clone with a few counts. The gene calls are TRBV5-5 and TRBJ2-1; 8 bases are a match to TRBD2. Germline CDR1 and CDR2: SGHKS and YYEKEE (reference sequence). Unmatched junction bases numbered 5, after V lost 1 base and J lost 2 bases. This CDR3 has 16 amino acids. As DNA, the CDR3 is TGTGCCAGCAGCTTGAGGGAACTAGCGGCCTACAATGAGCAGTTCTTC. Translation: CASSLRELAAYNEQFF.

V and J are TRBV6-5 and TRBJ1-4, with 7 positions matching TRBD1. V lost 0 bases and J lost 6; bases outside the gene matches: 7. Germline V gives CDR1 MNHEY, CDR2 SVGAGI. CDR3 length: 16 residues. The CDR3 is CASSYSRDSVDEKLFF. CDR3 nucleotide sequence: TGTGCCAGCAGTTACTCGCGGGACAGCGTAGATGAAAAACTGTTTTTT.